This TCR beta chain was profiled in a study of identical twins. TCRdb re-called the 5' RACE reads with MiXCR, one entry per CDR3 protein. Among a few hundred thousand distinct CDR3 sequences listed, 14% were seen once. Per the germline V gene, CDR1 is SQVTM and CDR2 is ANQGSEA. V was clipped by 7 bases and J by 4 bases; unmatched bases: 4. The CDR3 runs to 12 residues. This same sample was also taken into another study, of yellow fever vaccine responses in identical twins.

The chain combines TRBV29-1 with TRBJ1-2, with 9 nucleotides matching TRBD1. The source material was CD4+ T cells sorted from blood. The source is a woman aged 18-29 years in good health. This CDR3 is CSGETGGYGYTF. The CDR3, as DNA: TGCAGCGGAGAGACAGGGGGCTATGGCTACACCTTC.